Below, one T cell receptor (beta chain) is given with its context. This record belongs to a study of blood T cell repertoires in COVID-19. CDR1 is SGHRS, CDR2 YFSETQ, per germline. Germline trimming cut 4 bases from V and 1 base from J; bases unmatched to any gene: 5. The CDR3 is 16 amino acids. In the original workflow: Estimation of nucleated cell counts was performed using reference gene primer amplification. The table came from immunoSEQ multiplex PCR; TCRdb's copy has only in-frame clones and leaves some out. V and J calls and clone size are those listed in that table; D and trimming were worked out from the DNA. This table has some 250,000 clones, approximately 91% appearing once. Individuals drawn from approximately 22 US areas were about 18 to 90 years old. Researchers sorted participants into cohorts using their self-reported clinical history.

Sequencing used PBMCs or T cells enriched from blood (not recorded which). This chain connects TRBV5-1 to TRBJ2-1; 10 bases are shared with TRBD2. The sequence was obtained from a woman between 35 and 50 years old with acute COVID-19. CDR3 nucleotide sequence: TGCGCCAGCAGCGGAACTAGCGGGGAATCCTACAATGAGCAGTTCTTC. Translated: CASSGTSGESYNEQFF.